This TCR beta chain was observed in a study of blood T cell repertoires in COVID-19. This CDR3 contains 12 residues. Germline CDR1 is SGDLS and CDR2 is YYNGEE. With 0 bases removed from V and 4 bases from J, the gap between germline ends came to 2 bases. Original methodology: From reference gene primer amplification, estimates of nucleated cell counts were derived. Generated by immunoSEQ multiplex PCR, the TCRdb table keeps only in-frame clones and is missing some. V and J calls and clone size are copied from that table; D and trimming were computed from the DNA. Of over 250,000 clones listed, approximately 89% are singletons. This clone occurred once.

This sequence joins TRBV9 and TRBJ2-1; D call uncertain. The receptor comes from a woman aged 50 to 65 with acute or convalescent COVID-19. Material: peripheral blood. The CDR3 reads CASSVVYNEQFF. Written as DNA, the CDR3 is TGTGCCAGCAGCGTAGTATACAATGAGCAGTTCTTC.